The entry below gives a single T cell receptor (beta chain) sequence along with its context. Its specificity is unknown. A read error may be the cause here, since a much bigger clone is one base away. CDR3 size: 16 residues. The TCR beta cDNA libraries carried unique molecular identifiers. TCRdb re-derived calls from the PCR reads in MiXCR, one entry per CDR3 protein. The sample has approximately 250,000 distinct CDR3 sequences, 36% seen once; the top ten hold around 4.8%. The data originate from a study of post-analysis software for immune sequencing data. Study-level points and caveats: In patients, about five TRBV segments were more frequent than in controls, with TRBV5-6, TRBV5-1 and TRBV20-1 among them.

Sequences were obtained from blood. The source is a girl aged 10 to 17 with multiple sclerosis. The chain recombines TRBV12-3 or TRBV12-4 with TRBJ2-3; 11 nucleotides line up with TRBD2. CDR3 in DNA: TGTGCCAGCAGAGCCCCGGGACTAGCGGTCACAGATGCGCAGTATTTT. Protein sequence: CASRAPGLAVTDAQYF.